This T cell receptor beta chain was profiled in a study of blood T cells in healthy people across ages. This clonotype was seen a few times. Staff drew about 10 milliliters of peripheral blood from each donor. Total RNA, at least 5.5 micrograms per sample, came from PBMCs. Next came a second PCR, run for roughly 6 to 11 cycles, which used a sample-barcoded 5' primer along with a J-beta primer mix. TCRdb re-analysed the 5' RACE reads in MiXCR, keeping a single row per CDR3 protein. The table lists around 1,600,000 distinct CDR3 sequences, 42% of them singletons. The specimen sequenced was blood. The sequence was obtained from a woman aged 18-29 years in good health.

The CDR3 bases are TGTGCCAGCAGCCCTCAAGGGGGACTTCAGCCCCAGCATTTT. It yields the protein CASSPQGGLQPQHF. This sequence joins TRBV3-1 and TRBJ1-5; D possibly corresponds to TRBD1 (6 bases). The CDR3 has 14 amino acids. Germline CDR1 and CDR2: LGHDT and YNNKEL (reference sequence). The ends were cut back, 4 bases at V and 6 bases at J, with 13 bases in the middle.